A single T cell receptor (beta chain) is shown here with its context. Its antigen target is currently unknown. No base-level quality is on record; no much larger clone is a single base apart. Library method: PCR. Instrument used: Illumina HiSeq 2500. To reduce PCR and sequencing biases, unique molecular identifiers were built into the TCR beta cDNA libraries. Per 1 to 10 million input T cells, 500,000 or so cDNA molecules were obtained, such that each molecule approximated one T cell. The patient libraries were prepared and sequenced using the same protocol as the earlier healthy control dataset. Samples belonging to the same batch were prepared together, multiplexed and sequenced on a shared HiSeq lane. The paper's processing steps were these. MIGEC was used to process the raw barcoded reads, and molecular identifier groups with only a single read were discarded before consensus assembly and CDR3 extraction. VDJtools was used for post-analysis of the clonotype tables, with diversity normalized by down-sampling every dataset to the smallest sample size. In repertoire overlap clustering, CDR3 amino acid sequences, but not nucleotide sequences, were matched to correct batch-related cross-sample contamination. In TCRdb, the public reads were trimmed at Q25 with fastp and aligned with MiXCR, with productive beta chains retained. Here each entry gathers all rows of one CDR3 protein and keeps the most common genes and DNA. These V and J calls rely on TCRdb rather than the paper's analysis. Within this sample are 700,000 to 900,000 distinct CDR3 sequences, with around 45% of them counted one time only. The biggest ten clones account for over 4.5% of the sample.

Spanning cysteine to phenylalanine, the CDR3 consists of 15 amino acids. Only the CDR3 portion is preserved as DNA: 45 bases, with reading frame beginning at the first base. From V the trimming removes 7 bases and from J it removes 7 bases, while the gene matches leave 12 bases of the junction unaccounted for. The CDR1 and CDR2 encoded by the germline V gene are KGHDR and SFDVKD. To demonstrate the VDJtools post-analysis software, the study profiled TCR beta repertoires from the peripheral blood of under 15 young patients with multiple sclerosis. The patients with multiple sclerosis were children and adolescents between about 6 and 16 years of age. These data originate in a study of post-analysis software for immune sequencing data (dated by TCRdb to the mid-2010s). Study-wide context: Relapsing-remitting, secondary progressive and progressive-relapsing multiple sclerosis were recorded as disease courses, and subtype annotation was lacking for some patients. A subset of samples was prepared in parallel using single-end sample barcoding, then pooled and co-amplified after Illumina adapter ligation. Patient repertoires were compared against around twelve previously published healthy control repertoires from donors aged roughly 6 to 28 years. The paper as a whole reports these results and caveats: The control group was slightly older than the multiple sclerosis patient group. Patients showed significantly higher frequencies than controls for a handful of TRBV segments, among them TRBV5-6, TRBV5-1 and TRBV20-1. Direct clustering with F measure showed strong co-clustering of samples prepared in the same batch, prompting a batch-effect correction. Multiple sclerosis patients had significantly lower normalized Chao1 diversity than controls, a result that suggests substantial peripheral T-cell clonal expansion.

The chain was built from TRBV24-1 and TRBJ2-1; the junction holds 7 bases that match TRBD2. Source material: blood. The clonotype was recovered from a girl aged 10 to 17 with multiple sclerosis. CDR3 reads: CATRGRRERGNEQFF. The sequence in DNA is TGTGCCACCAGGGGACGGCGGGAGAGGGGAAATGAGCAGTTCTTC.